A selection of T cell receptor beta chains follows, all from one sample in a study of blood T cell repertoires in COVID-19. The data were produced by immunoSEQ multiplex PCR, yet TCRdb's version contains in-frame clones alone and is incomplete. The sample gives about 140,000 clones, roughly 80% of which show up once; approximately 3.5% is in the top ten. The sequencing input was peripheral blood. The receptor source for this set is a man aged 65-85 years who had recovered from COVID-19. The CDR3 runs from the conserved cysteine through the conserved F or W. D genes are given only for firm matches. Clone size, where shown, is once, few, many, or a class for clones that have expanded.

>-|TRBJ2-1|TRBD2|TRBV5-5
TGTGCCAGCAGTCTTTTAGCGGGAGCGTTCAATGAGCAGTTCTTC
CASSLLAGAFNEQFF
>-|TRBJ2-1|TRBD1|TRBV19
TGTGCCAGTAGTATCCCGGGACAGGGGACCAATGAGCAGTTCTTC
CASSIPGQGTNEQFF
>-|TRBJ2-7|TRBD1|TRBV2
TGTGCCAGCGTCCGACAGGGTGCCTACGAGCAGTACTTC
CASVRQGAYEQYF
>few|TRBJ2-3|TRBD2|TRBV5-1
TGCGCCAGCAGCTTGAAGAGGGAACTAGCGGGATCAGATACGCAGTATTTT
CASSLKRELAGSDTQYF
>-|TRBJ1-2|-|TRBV7-9
TGTGCCAGCAGCTCCGGATCCCGGGGTGAGGGCTACACCTTC
CASSSGSRGEGYTF
>-|TRBJ1-1|-|TRBV7-9
TGTGCCAGCAGTTTCAGGGAGAACACTGAAGCTTTCTTT
CASSFRENTEAFF
>-|TRBJ2-3|TRBD2|TRBV9
TGTGCCAGCAGCGTAACTAGCGGAGGCACAGATACGCAGTATTTT
CASSVTSGGTDTQYF
>few|TRBJ1-4|-|TRBV18
TGTGCCAGCTCACGACAGAATGAAAAACTGTTTTTT
CASSRQNEKLFF
>-|TRBJ1-1|TRBD1|TRBV30
TGTGCCTGTGAGGGGGCTGGCACTGAAGCTTTCTTT
CACEGAGTEAFF
>once|TRBJ1-3|-|TRBV7-2
TGTGCCAGCAGCTCCGGTGGGGGGGCTGGAAACACCATATATTTT
CASSSGGGAGNTIYF
>-|TRBJ2-2|-|TRBV7-9
TGTGCCAGCAGCTGGACAGAGCTGTTTTTT
CASSWTELFF